This T cell receptor beta chain was recorded in a study of T cells in Graves' hyperthyroidism and ophthalmopathy. About the study: Blood from the periphery was taken at initial diagnosis, before any treatment. Study outcomes and limitations: Peripheral blood also featured most of the thyroid clonotypes expanded above 0.001.

This clonotype was seen many times. Its antigen remains unidentified. Authors of the study amplified TCR beta CDR3 regions from RNA transcripts. The TCR CDR3 first-round RT-PCR relied on the HTBI primer set. MiXCR, run by TCRdb on the multiplex PCR reads, gives a single entry per CDR3 protein. The table lists around 300,000 distinct CDR3 sequences, 11% to 15% of them singletons. The CDR3 covers 15 residues. Trimming took 5 bases from V and 5 from J; bases not matched to a gene: 6. Germline assignment: CDR1 MNHEY and CDR2 SMNVEV (reference sequence). For Graves' hyperthyroidism to be stable, ophthalmopathy could not progress within 18 months. Patients aged 18 to 65 with hyperthyroidism were newly diagnosed, with duration under 2 months.

This sequence joins TRBV27 and TRBJ1-6; 7 nucleotides agree with TRBD1. The sequenced material came from blood. The receptor comes from a woman between 25 and 40 years old with Graves' hyperthyroidism. CDR3 amino acids: CASSGGQYNNSPLHF. The DNA of the CDR3 is TGTGCCAGCAGTGGGGGACAGTATAATAATTCACCCCTCCACTTT.